A single sample gave rise to the 16 T cell receptor beta chains below, sequenced in a study of blood T cell repertoires in COVID-19. The table came from immunoSEQ multiplex PCR; TCRdb's copy has only in-frame clones and leaves some out. Of about 64,000 clones in the sample, approximately 80% are singletons; the top ten hold 10% to 15%. Specimen: peripheral blood. The receptors here all came from a man aged 80 or over with acute or convalescent COVID-19.

This clone has only one observation. This chain links TRBV6-6 with TRBJ2-7; D may be TRBD2 (5 bases). Germline V lookup: CDR1 MNHNY, CDR2 SVGAGI (reference sequence). The germline V and J ends were trimmed by 5 bases and 3 bases, with 14 bases remaining between them. The CDR3 length is 14 residues. The DNA of the CDR3 is TGTGCCAGCAGTCCTTCTCCGGGAATCTACGAGCAGTACTTC. Its protein is CASSPSPGIYEQYF.

The J gene is TRBJ1-4, the V gene TRBV5-4; TRBD1 agrees at 7 bases. CDR1 is SGHNT and CDR2 is YYREEE in the germline V gene (reference sequence). The CDR3 has 13 residues. V lost 4 bases, J lost 7 bases, and 4 bases stayed unmatched. CDR3 residues: CASSAGQLEKLFF. CDR3 nucleotide sequence: TGTGCCAGCAGCGCGGGACAGCTTGAAAAACTGTTTTTT.

The rearrangement joins TRBV12-5 to TRBJ2-7; D not resolved. CDR1 LGHNT and CDR2 FRNRAP come from the germline V gene. V shed 3 bases and J shed 2 bases, with 8 bases lying between them. The CDR3 consists of 13 residues. This chain's CDR3 is CASGLGVTYEQYF. In nucleotides, the CDR3 is TGTGCTAGTGGTTTAGGAGTAACCTACGAGCAGTACTTC.

The V and J genes are TRBV4-1 and TRBJ1-5; D is perhaps TRBD1 (5 bases). The V end was cut by 5 bases, the J end by 3 bases, with 23 bases between. Germline V gene lookup returns CDR1 MGHRA and CDR2 YSYEKL. This CDR3 is built from 18 residues. DNA for the CDR3: TGCGCCAGCAGCTGGGGGGGTAACAGCGGGACCTTCAATCAGCCCCAGCATTTT. This translates into CASSWGGNSGTFNQPQHF.

The rearrangement joins TRBV24-1 to TRBJ2-1, with D possibly TRBD1 on 5 matching bases. Germline-derived CDR1 and CDR2 are KGHDR and SFDVKD. This CDR3 region has 16 residues. The V and J ends lost 2 bases and 4 bases respectively, with 14 bases between them. This chain's CDR3 is CATSDSTPTGYNEQFF. CDR3 bases: TGTGCCACCAGTGATTCTACACCCACAGGTTACAATGAGCAGTTCTTC.

In its sample, this clone was seen a few times. The V call is TRBV4-1, the J call TRBJ2-2, with D tentatively TRBD1 (6 bases). CDR3 length equals 18 residues. V lost 1 base and J 0 bases, leaving 15 bases between the germline ends. Germline V gene data show CDR1 as MGHRA and CDR2 as YSYEKL. CDR3 sequence reads: CASSQGVNWDTNTGELFF. The DNA of the CDR3 is TGCGCCAGCAGCCAAGGGGTAAATTGGGACACGAACACCGGGGAGCTGTTTTTT.

This clone showed up just once. The CDR3 protein is CASSRGGLMFNEQFF. The CDR3 DNA follows: TGTGCCAGCAGCCGGGGCGGTCTAATGTTCAATGAGCAGTTCTTC. The J gene is TRBJ2-1, the V gene TRBV14; maybe TRBD1 (5 bases). Germline V gene sequence: CDR1 SGHDN, CDR2 FVKESK. This CDR3 has 15 amino acids. V lost 4 bases, J lost 6 bases, and 16 bases lay in between.

The chain is built from TRBV10-3 and TRBJ1-3; D is unclear. The CDR3 loop spans 14 amino acids. CDR1 ENHRY and CDR2 SYGVKD come from the germline V gene. Trimming shortened V by 8 bases and J by 0 bases, and 11 bases separated the two germline ends. CDR3 nucleotide sequence: TGTGCCATCTCTCAGGCAGCCTCTGGAAACACCATATATTTT. This translates into CAISQAASGNTIYF.

This chain joins TRBV28 and TRBJ1-2; possible D gene TRBD1, 6 bases. CDR1 and CDR2 from the germline V gene are MDHEN and SYDVKM. The V gene lost 6 bases and the J gene lost 1 base, with 9 bases spanning the gap. The CDR3 totals 13 residues. In DNA, the CDR3 is TGTGCCAGCAGGTGGGACATTAACTATGGCTACACCTTC. This codes for CASRWDINYGYTF.

This clone was observed a few times. J is TRBJ2-1 and V is TRBV10-2, with 12 bases that match TRBD2. CDR1 is WSHSY and CDR2 is SAAADI in the germline V gene. The CDR3 runs 14 residues. The V and J ends lost 7 bases and 5 bases, in that order; junction bases with no gene match: 3. CDR3: CASNGLAGNNEQFF. Here the CDR3 DNA reads TGCGCCAGCAACGGACTAGCGGGGAACAATGAGCAGTTCTTC.

The rearrangement links TRBV27 to TRBJ2-1; 11 positions agree with TRBD2. The J segment lost 8 bases and the V segment lost 4 bases, leaving 7 bases of the junction unmatched. The CDR3 covers 15 residues. Germline CDR1 is MNHEY and CDR2 is SMNVEV (reference sequence). This chain's CDR3 is CASSSTSGRRDEQFF. In DNA, the CDR3 is TGTGCCAGCAGTTCCACTAGCGGGAGAAGGGATGAGCAGTTCTTC.

This clone was seen only a few times. CDR3 in amino acids: CAWSKYTGGFSGELFF. The CDR3 bases are TGTGCCTGGAGTAAATACACAGGGGGATTCTCCGGGGAGCTGTTTTTT. The chain recombines TRBV30 with TRBJ2-2, with TRBD1 matching 8 bases. V was clipped by 2 bases and J by 6 bases; unmatched bases: 11. Looked up from germline, CDR1 is GTSNPN and CDR2 is SVGIG (reference sequence). This CDR3 is built from 16 residues.

The rearrangement uses TRBV19 and TRBJ2-7; 9 bases align to TRBD1. This CDR3 region has 16 residues. Losses at the gene ends were 4 bases for V and 6 bases for J; bases not matched to a gene: 13. Germline V gene data show CDR1 as LNHDA and CDR2 as SQIVND (reference sequence). This CDR3 reads CASSKLSGTGPVEQYF. The DNA of the CDR3 is TGTGCCAGTAGTAAATTGTCCGGGACAGGGCCCGTCGAGCAGTACTTC.

The J gene is TRBJ2-2, the V gene TRBV4-2, with 9 bases fitting TRBD1. The CDR3 has 17 amino acids. In germline, CDR1 is LGHNA, CDR2 YNFKEQ. V trimming: 4 bases; J trimming: 4 bases; junction bases outside the gene matches: 10. The chain's CDR3 is CASSPSPQGASTGELFF. As DNA, the CDR3 is TGTGCCAGCAGCCCGTCTCCACAGGGGGCAAGCACCGGGGAGCTGTTTTTT.

J is TRBJ1-2 and V is TRBV5-6; D is undetermined. Germline V gene lookup returns CDR1 SGHDT and CDR2 YYEEEE. CDR3 size: 14 residues. Trimming removed 4 bases from V and 2 bases from J, with 12 bases in between. CDR3 amino acids: CASSGHTANYGYTF. CDR3 sequence (DNA): TGTGCCAGCAGCGGCCACACCGCCAACTATGGCTACACCTTC. Supplemented by reference TRBV5-6 and TRBJ1-2, the full variable domain reads DAGVTQSPTHLIKTRGQQVTLRCSPKSGHDTVSWYQQALGQGPQFIFQYYEEEERQRGNFPDRFSGHQFPNYSSELNVNALLLGDSALYLCASSGHTANYGYTFGSGTRLTVV.

The V gene is TRBV9, the J gene TRBJ2-1, with unresolved D. V was clipped by 3 bases and J by 6 bases, with 7 bases between them. The CDR3 extends over 12 amino acids. Germline values: CDR1 SGDLS, CDR2 YYNGEE. The CDR3 loop reads CASSANFNEQFF. Here the CDR3 DNA reads TGTGCCAGCAGCGCGAACTTCAATGAGCAGTTCTTC. The whole variable domain, remainder taken from reference TRBV9 and TRBJ2-1, is DSGVTQTPKHLITATGQRVTLRCSPRSGDLSVYWYQQSLDQGLQFLIQYYNGEERAKGNILERFSAQQFPDLHSELNLSSLELGDSALYFCASSANFNEQFFGPGTRLTVL.